The next 9 T cell receptor beta chains were all read from a single sample in a study of blood T cells in healthy people across ages. A J-beta primer mix and a sample-barcoded 5' primer were used in a second PCR of roughly 6 to 11 cycles. Each CDR3 protein is one row after TCRdb ran MiXCR on the 5' RACE reads. The sample yields 1.4 million or so distinct CDR3 sequences, 35% to 45% seen once. Sequences were obtained from blood. All receptors come from a woman aged 18-29 years in good health.

The chain employs TRBV6-1 and TRBJ1-1; maybe TRBD1 (5 bases). CDR1 and CDR2 (germline): MNHNS, SASEGT. This CDR3 has 15 residues. The V end lost 8 bases, the J end lost 7 bases, and 23 bases lay between the germline ends. CDR3 nucleotide sequence: TGTGCCAGCGGCGGGTGGGGCAGGGTGGATGGTGAAGCTTTCTTT. Protein sequence: CASGGWGRVDGEAFF.

This clonotype has only a few counts. The chain employs TRBV20-1 and TRBJ1-5; D may be TRBD1 (6 bases). V lost 5 bases and J lost 0, with 11 bases in between. Germline CDR1 and CDR2: DFQATT and SNEGSKA (reference sequence). The CDR3 is made up of 14 amino acids. CDR3 nucleotide sequence: TGCAGTGCTTCAGACAGGCATAGCAATCAGCCCCAGCATTTT. It yields the protein CSASDRHSNQPQHF.

V usage is TRBV10-3 and J usage is TRBJ2-7; 7 nucleotides match TRBD1. Losses at the gene ends were 6 bases for V and 0 bases for J; bases not matched to a gene: 5. Germline CDR1 reads ENHRY; CDR2 reads SYGVKD. The CDR3 is 14 amino acids. The CDR3: CAIRRTGSSYEQYF. The CDR3 DNA reads TGTGCCATCAGGCGGACAGGCAGCTCCTACGAGCAGTACTTC.

The CDR3 region is CASSPRRQSIQYF. The CDR3 DNA is TGTGCCAGCAGCCCCCGTCGTCAAAGCATTCAGTACTTC. V gene TRBV7-2 combines with J gene TRBJ2-4, with D uncertain. Germline V lookup: CDR1 SGHTA, CDR2 FQGNSA. The length of the CDR3 is 13 residues. The ends were cut back, 5 bases at V and 9 bases at J, with 14 bases in the middle.

The chain links TRBV20-1 to TRBJ2-3; TRBD2 aligns across 13 bases. The J segment lost 6 bases and the V segment lost 6 bases, leaving 15 bases of the junction unmatched. Germline V gene lookup returns CDR1 DFQATT and CDR2 SNEGSKA (reference sequence). The CDR3 runs to 17 residues. CDR3 sequence (DNA): TGCAGTGCCAGCCCCGGGACTAGCGGGGCCAGGGGGGATACGCAGTATTTT. Its translation is CSASPGTSGARGDTQYF.

The J gene is TRBJ2-1, the V gene TRBV7-3; the match to TRBD2 covers 8 bases. Unmatched junction bases numbered 25, after V lost 5 bases and J lost 7 bases. The CDR3 has 20 residues. Germline V gives CDR1 SGHTA, CDR2 FQGTGA. The CDR3 loop is CASSLGRVSGNIYLSNEQFF. CDR3 bases: TGTGCCAGCAGCCTAGGGCGGGTTAGCGGGAATATTTATCTGAGTAATGAGCAGTTCTTC.

The chain carries TRBV20-1 and TRBJ2-1; no clear D gene. The CDR3 is made up of 15 amino acids. CDR1 is DFQATT, CDR2 SNEGSKA, per germline (reference sequence). Trimming pared 0 bases from V and 0 bases from J, leaving 9 bases between. The CDR3: CSARDRRRSYNEQFF. The CDR3 region has the DNA TGCAGTGCTAGAGATCGACGACGCTCCTACAATGAGCAGTTCTTC.

This clonotype occurred once. The CDR3 region is CASSFTSRGSYNEQFF. In DNA, the CDR3 is TGTGCCAGCAGTTTTACCAGCAGGGGGTCCTACAATGAGCAGTTCTTC. The chain combines TRBV27 with TRBJ2-1; 7 bases agree with TRBD1. The CDR3 runs 16 residues. The junction had 6 bases not matched to a gene; V was cut back by 3 bases and J by 1 base. Germline-derived CDR1 and CDR2 are MNHEY and SMNVEV (reference sequence).

The chain couples TRBV6-2 or TRBV6-3 to TRBJ2-1, with D possibly being TRBD2 (6 bases). The germline gives CDR1 MNHEY, CDR2 SVGEGT. The CDR3 is made up of 12 amino acids. V was clipped by 5 bases and J by 9 bases, with 11 bases between them. The CDR3 loop is CASSPRDREQFF. CDR3 in DNA: TGTGCCAGCAGTCCGCGGGACCGTGAGCAGTTCTTC.